This T cell receptor beta chain is from a study of beta chain features in type 1 diabetes. CDR1 MDHEN and CDR2 SYDVKM come from the germline V gene. Trimming took 7 bases from V and 7 from J, leaving 13 bases between them. This CDR3 has 12 residues. Concerning this clone itself: Its antigen is as yet unknown.

The authors took one heparinised blood draw, averaging about 116 mL, from each donor. Expressed TCRB transcripts got sequenced, as all isolated RNA was reverse transcribed. Stem cell-like memory T cell samples averaged roughly 970,000 reads. Generated by immunoSEQ multiplex PCR, the TCRdb table keeps only in-frame clones and is missing some. The sample holds tens of thousands of clones, under 35% seen once. General study points: TCRB repertoires of naive, central memory and Treg cells appeared more similar among patients than among healthy donors. Sequencing from cDNA could over-represent high-TCR-expressing cells.

Material for sequencing was stem cell memory CD4+ T cells from blood. The V and J genes are TRBV28 and TRBJ2-5; D ambiguous. The clonotype originates from a young woman in good health. For the CDR3, the DNA is TGTGCCAGCACCCCCTCCCCGGGGACCCAGTACTTC. Its protein is CASTPSPGTQYF.